This T cell receptor (beta chain) was sequenced during a study of blood T cell repertoires in COVID-19. Assay: immunoSEQ multiplex PCR; the TCRdb copy retains only in-frame clones and omits some. The sample yields roughly 180,000 clones, 81% seen once. The germline CDR1 and CDR2 sequences are SNHLY and FYNNEI. V lost 7 bases and J lost 8, with 14 bases in between. The CDR3 consists of 13 residues. Clinical histories supplied by participants themselves formed the basis of cohort assignment. This rearrangement joins TRBV2 to TRBJ1-4; no firm D call. This receptor was obtained from a woman aged 40-49 years with acute COVID-19. Sequencing input: PBMCs or T cells enriched from blood (not recorded which). This CDR3 is CASKFEATEKLFF. CDR3 nucleotides: TGTGCCAGCAAGTTTGAGGCGACGGAAAAACTGTTTTTT.